This TCR beta chain was profiled in a study of T cells after yellow fever vaccination (dated by TCRdb to between 2018 and 2021). Background on the whole study: The SMART-Seq v4 Ultra Low Input RNA kit was used to prepare libraries from fractions with low cell numbers. To follow T-cell clones before and after primary and booster YFV17D yellow fever vaccination, bulk TCR alpha and beta repertoires were sequenced over time. The cohort comprised two healthy male donors, one aged 18 to 30 and one aged 30 to 40 years. Blood was collected at multiple timepoints before and after primary and secondary immunization, and bulk PBMC replicates and cell subsets were isolated.

Study-wide findings and limitations: A small fraction of clonotypes appeared in both the CD4 and CD8 compartments, likely as a result of convergent recombination. After the booster, most clones that had expanded after primary vaccination were detected again (approximately 95% of CD4 and about 88% of CD8), suggesting broad maintenance of memory. The study included only two donors, which limits how far the findings can be generalized. Compared with the primary T-cell response, the secondary T-cell response was weaker but faster, peaking on day 5 rather than day 15. Computational filtering was needed because FACS-sorted repertoires could contain abundant contaminating clonotypes from the bulk population.

In light of the paper, this sample's treatment or condition label describes: live attenuated yellow fever vaccine strain. At each blood-draw timepoint, two biological replicates of bulk PBMCs were obtained. PBMCs were isolated from peripheral blood using a standard Ficoll-Paque protocol. RNA was extracted with TriZol from bulk PBMCs, CD4 and CD8 fractions, and dextramer-positive and dextramer-negative fractions. With regard to this clonotype: Its cognate antigen has yet to be identified. No qualities accompany the bases; no much larger clone lies one base away.

Trimming takes 1 base from V and 5 bases from J, and the germline ends sit 9 bases apart. There are 14 amino acids in the CDR3, from cysteine to phenylalanine inclusive. Of the read, only the CDR3 DNA is kept; its 42 bases are in frame from base 1. As encoded in the germline V gene, CDR1 is SGHTA while CDR2 is FQGNSA. TCR cDNA was synthesized by 5'RACE template switching, through which a universal primer site and unique molecular identifiers were introduced. Priming of cDNA synthesis was performed from both the TCR alpha and TCR beta constant segments. Two PCR steps were used to amplify libraries, with sample barcodes and sequencing adapters being added in the second step. Sequencing of libraries was done on Illumina HiSeq 2500 (2x100 bp) or NovaSeq (2x150 bp). In the original analysis: Reads were demultiplexed and collapsed into UMI consensus sequences with MIGEC, and V(D)J alignment was performed with MiXCR. Vaccine-responding clonotypes were identified with edgeR using replicate PBMC samples, with FDR below 0.01 and a log2 fold change above 5 up to day 15 being required. CD4 or CD8 identity was assigned to each bulk clonotype according to whether the clonotype was present at higher abundance in the sequenced CD4 repertoire or the sequenced CD8 repertoire. The public reads were reanalyzed by TCRdb: fastp trimming at Q25, MiXCR alignment, in-frame beta chains only. A single entry per CDR3 protein holds the most common genes and DNA from its merged rows. These V and J calls rely on TCRdb rather than the paper's analysis. For this sample the table gives 500,000 to 650,000 distinct CDR3 sequences, of which approximately 16% were detected only once. Roughly 17% of the sample is in the top ten clones.

The clonotype originates from a man in his late teens or twenties who received the YFV17D yellow fever vaccine. The rearrangement combines TRBV7-2 with TRBJ2-1; the D call is possibly TRBD1 or TRBD2, each sharing 5 bases. Sequences were derived from PBMCs, sampled about 5 days after the first yellow fever vaccination. The CDR3 reads as follows: CASSLVGRNNEQFF. The DNA is TGTGCCAGCAGCTTAGTGGGACGAAACAATGAGCAGTTCTTC.